Listed here are 4 T cell receptor beta chains from one sample, sequenced in a study of T cell changes during pregnancy in multiple sclerosis. The repertoire was sequenced with immunoSEQ multiplex PCR; TCRdb's copy has only in-frame clones and lacks some. In the table there are 35,000 to 40,000 clones, 89% of which are singletons. Material: CD4+ T cells from peripheral blood mononuclear cells, obtained after pregnancy. The receptors were sampled from a female donor in good health, enrolled as a control in a pregnancy study.

The rearrangement uses TRBV2 and TRBJ1-4; 10 bases map to TRBD1. Germline V gene sequence: CDR1 SNHLY, CDR2 FYNNEI. V shed 6 bases and J 7 bases; nucleotides not matched to a gene: 5. The CDR3 runs 14 residues. The CDR3 spells CASRDRGGAEKLFF. Written as DNA, the CDR3 is TGTGCCAGCAGGGACAGGGGGGGGGCTGAAAAACTGTTTTTT.

The genes are TRBV6-5 and TRBJ1-2; 9 positions match TRBD1. The CDR3 covers 15 residues. From germline, CDR1 is MNHEY and CDR2 SVGAGI. With 10 bases clipped from V and 4 bases from J, the junction kept 13 bases outside the gene matches. CDR3 loop: CATVQAGQGFYGYTF. Here the CDR3 DNA reads TGTGCCACCGTTCAAGCGGGACAGGGTTTCTATGGCTACACCTTC.

This chain connects TRBV7-9 to TRBJ1-2; the D gene is possibly TRBD1 (6 bases). This CDR3 contains 13 residues. Trimming stripped 4 bases from V and 8 bases from J, with 14 bases between. Per the germline V gene, CDR1 is SEHNR and CDR2 is FQNEAQ (reference sequence). This CDR3 is CASSSDRFYGYTF. The CDR3 nucleotides read TGTGCCAGCAGCTCTGACAGGTTCTACGGCTACACCTTC.

This chain links TRBV28 with TRBJ2-1; no clear D gene. V shed 6 bases and J shed 7 bases, with 13 bases lying between them. CDR1 is MDHEN, CDR2 SYDVKM, per germline. The length of the CDR3 is 13 residues. The CDR3 sequence is CASSTVVPNEQFF. CDR3 nucleotide sequence: TGTGCCAGCAGCACAGTAGTCCCAAATGAGCAGTTCTTC.